The 12 T cell receptor beta chains in this list originate from one sample, sequenced in a study of T cells in Graves' hyperthyroidism and ophthalmopathy. Template material for amplifying TCR beta CDR3 regions consisted of RNA transcripts. HTBI primers were used for first-round RT-PCR of the TCR CDR3. TCRdb re-derived calls from the multiplex PCR reads in MiXCR, one entry per CDR3 protein. The sample lists 490,000 or so distinct CDR3 sequences, just under 20% occurring once. The sequenced sample consisted of blood. These receptors all stem from a man aged 40-49 years with Graves' ophthalmopathy.

In its sample, this clonotype was seen a few times. The chain's CDR3 is CASSELRDRPSYEQYF. The CDR3 region has the DNA TGTGCCAGCAGTGAACTACGGGACAGGCCCTCCTACGAGCAGTACTTC. V and J are TRBV6-1 and TRBJ2-7; 8 bases map to TRBD1. Per germline, CDR1 MNHNS and CDR2 SASEGT. The CDR3 is 16 residues long. Trimming cost V 2 bases and J 0 bases; bases outside gene matches: 6.

This clonotype appeared many times. V gene TRBV7-3 combines with J gene TRBJ2-1; 9 nucleotides agree with TRBD2. Germline V gene sequence: CDR1 SGHTA, CDR2 FQGTGA. CDR3 size: 15 residues. The V and J ends lost 2 bases and 8 bases, in that order; junction bases with no gene match: 7. CDR3 coding DNA: TGTGCCAGCAGCTTAGAGGGCGGGGGGGATCATGAGCAGTTCTTC. Residues: CASSLEGGGDHEQFF.

The rearrangement uses TRBV6-2 or TRBV6-3 and TRBJ2-3, with D unclear. Germline CDR1 reads MNHEY; CDR2 reads SVGEGT. Trimming left V 3 bases short and J 0 bases short, with 7 bases between. The CDR3 loop spans 14 amino acids. CDR3 region: CASSYVESTDTQYF. The CDR3 DNA is TGTGCCAGCAGTTATGTGGAGAGCACAGATACGCAGTATTTT.

There are many counts of this clonotype. The chain combines TRBV28 with TRBJ2-1; 7 bases are shared with TRBD1. This CDR3 comprises 15 residues. Trimming removed 5 bases from V and 5 bases from J; junction bases left unmatched: 9. Germline V gene lookup returns CDR1 MDHEN and CDR2 SYDVKM. The DNA for the CDR3 is TGTGCCAGCAGTCGGACAGGCCCAACAAACAATGAGCAGTTCTTC. Protein sequence: CASSRTGPTNNEQFF.

The sample holds many counts of this clonotype. V is TRBV28 and J is TRBJ2-7, with D perhaps TRBD1 (6 bases). CDR1 is MDHEN and CDR2 is SYDVKM in the germline V gene. Trimming took 0 bases from V and 5 from J, leaving 14 bases between them. The CDR3 runs 15 residues. CDR3 sequence (DNA): TGTGCCAGCAGTTTATGCGGGCGCAGGGGCGACGAGCAGTACTTC. Residues: CASSLCGRRGDEQYF.

In its sample, this clonotype was seen a few times. The V and J genes are TRBV28 and TRBJ1-5, with TRBD1 matching 8 bases. Germline trimming cut 6 bases from V and 6 bases from J; bases unmatched to any gene: 10. Germline V gene data show CDR1 as MDHEN and CDR2 as SYDVKM. CDR3 length equals 15 residues. CDR3 nucleotide sequence: TGTGCCAGCAGATACTCAGGGGGCCGAGGTCAGCCCCAGCATTTT. The encoded protein is CASRYSGGRGQPQHF.

With regard to this clonotype: The junction departs from the called germline gene at one end, perhaps through a read error. The J gene is TRBJ2-5, the V gene TRBV3-1; D is possibly TRBD1 or TRBD2 (5 bases each). The CDR3 covers 14 residues. Germline-derived CDR1 and CDR2 are LGHDT and YNNKEL (reference sequence). The CDR3 is CASSRWDDQETQHF. For the CDR3, the DNA is TGTGCCAGCAGCCGATGGGACGACCAAGAGACCCAGCACTTC.

This clonotype was counted a few times. As DNA, the CDR3 is TGTGCCAGCAGCCAAGATCGGACTAGCTACACCGGGGAGCTGTTTTTT. Encoded protein: CASSQDRTSYTGELFF. The J gene is TRBJ2-2, the V gene TRBV4-2; 8 bases are shared with TRBD2. In germline, CDR1 is LGHNA, CDR2 YNFKEQ. This CDR3 has 16 amino acids. V dropped 0 bases and J dropped 3; count of bases not matched to a gene: 3.

The chain uses TRBV13 and TRBJ1-1, with a weak D call TRBD1 (5 bases). The CDR3 is made up of 15 amino acids. Trimming took off 0 bases at V and 5 bases at J, with 13 bases between the two ends. The germline gives CDR1 PRHDT, CDR2 FYEKMQ (reference sequence). CDR3 in amino acids: CASSLGLGDGTEAFF. Here the CDR3 DNA reads TGTGCCAGCAGCTTAGGGCTAGGGGATGGGACTGAAGCTTTCTTT.

This clonotype was detected a few times. V gene TRBV24-1 combines with J gene TRBJ2-1, with D perhaps matching TRBD1 or TRBD2 (5 bases each). The CDR3 is 16 residues long. Trimming took off 4 bases at V and 0 bases at J, with 12 bases between the two ends. Germline CDR1 KGHDR, CDR2 SFDVKD. The CDR3 sequence is CATSDPGTGSYNEQFF. In DNA, the CDR3 is TGTGCCACCAGTGACCCGGGGACGGGCTCCTACAATGAGCAGTTCTTC.

The V and J genes are TRBV7-9 and TRBJ2-7, with D possibly matching TRBD2 (5 bases). The germline CDR1 and CDR2 sequences are SEHNR and FQNEAQ (reference sequence). The germline V and J ends were trimmed by 4 bases and 3 bases, with 16 bases remaining between them. The CDR3 spans 15 residues. CDR3 residues: CASSSSAGLGYEQYF. The CDR3, as DNA: TGTGCCAGCAGCTCTTCGGCAGGACTCGGCTACGAGCAGTACTTC. Looking up the rest from reference TRBV7-9 and TRBJ2-7 gives the full variable domain: DTGVSQNPRHKITKRGQNVTFRCDPISEHNRLYWYRQTLGQGPEFLTYFQNEAQLEKSRLLSDRFSAERPKGSFSTLEIQRTEQGDSAMYLCASSSSAGLGYEQYFGPGTRLTVT.

The chain employs TRBV27 and TRBJ2-2; D is unclear. The CDR3 sequence is 14 residues long. In germline, CDR1 is MNHEY, CDR2 SMNVEV (reference sequence). Trimming removed 6 bases from V and 5 bases from J, with 13 bases in between. CDR3: CASRPSSWTGELFF. The CDR3 nucleotides are TGTGCCAGCAGACCCTCCTCCTGGACCGGGGAGCTGTTTTTT.